This T cell receptor (beta chain) was profiled in a study of T cell changes during pregnancy in multiple sclerosis. TCRdb's table, derived via immunoSEQ multiplex PCR, lists solely in-frame clones and lacks some. Of 77,000 or so clones listed, 93% are singletons. Germline V gene data show CDR1 as SGHTA and CDR2 as FQGNSA. The CDR3 is 14 amino acids. V gave up 5 bases and J gave up 2 bases; unmatched junction bases: 5. This clonotype was sampled from a female donor in good health, enrolled as a control in a pregnancy study. The source was peripheral blood, collected in the second trimester of pregnancy. The chain joins TRBV7-2 to TRBJ1-2, with 7 bases lining up with TRBD1. In nucleotides, the CDR3 is TGTGCCAGCAGCGTTCAGGACAGGAACTATGGCTACACCTTC. This codes for CASSVQDRNYGYTF.